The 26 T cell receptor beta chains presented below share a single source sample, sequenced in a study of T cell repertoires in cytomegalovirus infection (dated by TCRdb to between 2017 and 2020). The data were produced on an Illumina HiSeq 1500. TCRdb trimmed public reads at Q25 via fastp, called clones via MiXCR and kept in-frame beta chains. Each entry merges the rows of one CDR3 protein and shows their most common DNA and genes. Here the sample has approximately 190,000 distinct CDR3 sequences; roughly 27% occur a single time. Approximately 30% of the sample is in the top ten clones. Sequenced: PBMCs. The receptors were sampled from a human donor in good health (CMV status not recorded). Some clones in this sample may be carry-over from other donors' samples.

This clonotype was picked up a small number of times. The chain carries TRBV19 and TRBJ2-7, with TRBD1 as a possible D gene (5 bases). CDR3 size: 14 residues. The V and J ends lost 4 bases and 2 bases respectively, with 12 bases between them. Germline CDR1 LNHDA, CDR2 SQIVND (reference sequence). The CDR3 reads CASSRQRNAYEQYF. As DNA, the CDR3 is TGTGCCAGTAGTAGACAGCGCAATGCCTACGAGCAGTACTTC.

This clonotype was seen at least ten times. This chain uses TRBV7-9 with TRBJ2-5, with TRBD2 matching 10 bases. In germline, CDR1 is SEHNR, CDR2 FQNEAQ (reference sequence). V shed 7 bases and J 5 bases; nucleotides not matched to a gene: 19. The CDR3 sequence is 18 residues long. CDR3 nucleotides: TGTGCCAGCAACTCAATCGGGCTAGCGGGAGCTCAGCGGGAGACCCAGTACTTC. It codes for CASNSIGLAGAQRETQYF.

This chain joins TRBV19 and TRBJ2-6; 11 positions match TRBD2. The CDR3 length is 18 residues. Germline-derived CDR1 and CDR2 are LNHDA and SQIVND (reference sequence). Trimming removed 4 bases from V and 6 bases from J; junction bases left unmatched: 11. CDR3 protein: CASSTFSGGALKANVLTF. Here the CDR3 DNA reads TGTGCCAGTAGTACATTTAGCGGGGGGGCTCTGAAGGCCAACGTCCTGACTTTC.

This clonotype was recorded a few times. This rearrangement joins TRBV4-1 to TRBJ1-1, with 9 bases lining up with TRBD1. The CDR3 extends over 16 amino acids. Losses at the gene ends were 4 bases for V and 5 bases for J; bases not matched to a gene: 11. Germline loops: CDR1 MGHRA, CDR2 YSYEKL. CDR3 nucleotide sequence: TGCGCCAGCAGCCGGAGCCTACAGGGGGCAGGGACTGAAGCTTTCTTT. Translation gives CASSRSLQGAGTEAFF.

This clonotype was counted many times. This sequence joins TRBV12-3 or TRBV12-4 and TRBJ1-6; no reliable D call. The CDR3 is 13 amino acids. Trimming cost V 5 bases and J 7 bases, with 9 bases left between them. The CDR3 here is CASSGPFNSPLHF. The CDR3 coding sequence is TGTGCCAGCAGTGGGCCGTTCAATTCACCCCTCCACTTT.

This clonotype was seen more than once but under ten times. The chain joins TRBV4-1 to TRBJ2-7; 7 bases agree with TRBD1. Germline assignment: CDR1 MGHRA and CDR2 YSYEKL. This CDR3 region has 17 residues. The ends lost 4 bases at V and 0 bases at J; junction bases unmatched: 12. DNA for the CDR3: TGCGCCAGCAGCCCGCCCCCCGGGACAGAGAGCTCCTACGAGCAGTACTTC. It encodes CASSPPPGTESSYEQYF.

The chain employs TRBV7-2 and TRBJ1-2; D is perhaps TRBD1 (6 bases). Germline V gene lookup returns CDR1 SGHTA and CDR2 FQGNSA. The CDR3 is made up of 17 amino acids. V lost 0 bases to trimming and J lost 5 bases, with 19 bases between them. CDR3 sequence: CASSLAGGSIQGYGYTF. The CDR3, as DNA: TGTGCCAGCAGCTTAGCGGGGGGGTCGATACAGGGTTATGGCTACACCTTC.

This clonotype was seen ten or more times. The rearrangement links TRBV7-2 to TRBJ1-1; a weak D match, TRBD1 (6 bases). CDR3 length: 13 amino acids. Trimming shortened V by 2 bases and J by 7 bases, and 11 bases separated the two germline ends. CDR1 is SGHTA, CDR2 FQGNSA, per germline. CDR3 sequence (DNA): TGTGCCAGCAGCTTAACAGGGCGTGATGAAGCTTTCTTT. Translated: CASSLTGRDEAFF. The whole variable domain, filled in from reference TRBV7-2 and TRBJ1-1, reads GAGVSQSPSNKVTEKGKDVELRCDPISGHTALYWYRQSLGQGLEFLIYFQGNSAPDKSGLPSDRFSAERTGGSVSTLTIQRTQQEDSAVYLCASSLTGRDEAFFGQGTRLTVV.

The CDR3 sequence: CSAVRLLAGGSSYNEQFF. The CDR3 coding sequence is TGCAGTGCTGTCAGACTTCTAGCGGGGGGTTCGTCCTACAATGAGCAGTTCTTC. The chain carries TRBV20-1 and TRBJ2-1; 11 nucleotides align to TRBD2. Germline V gene sequence: CDR1 DFQATT, CDR2 SNEGSKA (reference sequence). The CDR3 spans 18 residues. J gave up 1 base and V 5 bases, and 13 bases lay outside the gene matches.

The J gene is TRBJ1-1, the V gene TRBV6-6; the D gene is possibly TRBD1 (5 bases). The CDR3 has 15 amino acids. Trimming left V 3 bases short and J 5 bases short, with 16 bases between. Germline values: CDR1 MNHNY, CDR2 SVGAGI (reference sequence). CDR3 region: CASSYYRGEGTEAFF. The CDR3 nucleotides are TGTGCCAGCAGTTATTATCGGGGGGAGGGGACTGAAGCTTTCTTT.

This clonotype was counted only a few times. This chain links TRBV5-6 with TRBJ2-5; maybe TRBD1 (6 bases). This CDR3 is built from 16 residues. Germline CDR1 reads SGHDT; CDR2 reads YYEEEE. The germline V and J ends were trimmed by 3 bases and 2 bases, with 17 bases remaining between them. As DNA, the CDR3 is TGTGCCAGCAGCTCAACAGGGAGAGTGCGACAAGAGACCCAGTACTTC. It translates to CASSSTGRVRQETQYF.

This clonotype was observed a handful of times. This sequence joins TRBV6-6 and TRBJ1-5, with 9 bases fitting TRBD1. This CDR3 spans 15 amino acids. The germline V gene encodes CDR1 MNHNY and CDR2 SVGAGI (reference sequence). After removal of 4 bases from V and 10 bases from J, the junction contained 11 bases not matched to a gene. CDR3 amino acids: CASSSIQGASHPQHF. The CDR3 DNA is TGTGCCAGCAGTTCAATACAGGGGGCGAGTCACCCCCAGCATTTT.

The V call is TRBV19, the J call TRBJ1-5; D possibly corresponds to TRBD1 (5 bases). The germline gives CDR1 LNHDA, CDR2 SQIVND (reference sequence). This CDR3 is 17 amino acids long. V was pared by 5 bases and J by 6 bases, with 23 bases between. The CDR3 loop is CASSLQMGRPRGQPQHF. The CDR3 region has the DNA TGTGCCAGTAGTCTCCAGATGGGACGCCCCCGTGGTCAGCCCCAGCATTTT.

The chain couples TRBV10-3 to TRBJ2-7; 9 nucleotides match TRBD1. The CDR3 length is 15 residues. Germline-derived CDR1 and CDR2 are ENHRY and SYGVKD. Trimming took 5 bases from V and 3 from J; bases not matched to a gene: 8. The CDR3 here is CAISRTEDRGYEQYF. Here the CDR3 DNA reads TGTGCCATCAGTCGAACAGAGGACAGGGGCTACGAGCAGTACTTC.

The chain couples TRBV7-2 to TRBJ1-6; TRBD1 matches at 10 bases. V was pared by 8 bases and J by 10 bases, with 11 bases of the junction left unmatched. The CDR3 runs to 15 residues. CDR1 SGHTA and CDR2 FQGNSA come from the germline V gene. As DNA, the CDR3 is TGTGCCAGCGGACTAGGGACAGGGGTTAGGTCACCCCTCCACTTT. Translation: CASGLGTGVRSPLHF.

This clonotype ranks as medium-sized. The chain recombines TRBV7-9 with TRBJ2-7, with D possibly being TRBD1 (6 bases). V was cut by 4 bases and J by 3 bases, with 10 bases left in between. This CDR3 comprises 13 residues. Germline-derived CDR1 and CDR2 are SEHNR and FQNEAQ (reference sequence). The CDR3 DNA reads TGTGCCAGCAGCTCGGACAGATACTACGAGCAGTACTTC. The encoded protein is CASSSDRYYEQYF.

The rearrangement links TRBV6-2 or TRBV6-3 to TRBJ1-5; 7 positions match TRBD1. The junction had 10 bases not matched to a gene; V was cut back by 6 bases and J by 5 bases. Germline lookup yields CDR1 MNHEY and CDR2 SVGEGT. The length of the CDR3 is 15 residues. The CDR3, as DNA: TGTGCCAGCAGCCACCAGGGGGGCATTCATCAGCCCCAGCATTTT. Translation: CASSHQGGIHQPQHF.

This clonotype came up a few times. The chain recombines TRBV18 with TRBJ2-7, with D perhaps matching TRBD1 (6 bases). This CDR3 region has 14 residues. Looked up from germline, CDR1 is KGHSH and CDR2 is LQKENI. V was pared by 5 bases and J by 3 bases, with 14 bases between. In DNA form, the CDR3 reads TGTGCCAGCTCAGCCTCGACAGGACTCTACGAGCAGTACTTC. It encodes CASSASTGLYEQYF.

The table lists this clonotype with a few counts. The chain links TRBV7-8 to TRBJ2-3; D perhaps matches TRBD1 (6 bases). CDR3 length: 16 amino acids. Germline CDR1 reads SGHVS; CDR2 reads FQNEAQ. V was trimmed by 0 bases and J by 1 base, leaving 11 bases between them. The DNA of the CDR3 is TGTGCCAGCAGCTTAGCTAAGACAGGAGGCACAGATACGCAGTATTTT. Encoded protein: CASSLAKTGGTDTQYF.

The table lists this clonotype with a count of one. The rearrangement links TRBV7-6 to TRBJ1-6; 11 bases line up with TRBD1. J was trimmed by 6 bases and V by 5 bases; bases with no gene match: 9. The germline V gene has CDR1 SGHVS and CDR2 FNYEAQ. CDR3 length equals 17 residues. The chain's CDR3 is CASSPRFGTGGNSPLHF. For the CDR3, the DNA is TGTGCCAGCAGCCCTAGGTTCGGGACAGGGGGTAATTCACCCCTCCACTTT.

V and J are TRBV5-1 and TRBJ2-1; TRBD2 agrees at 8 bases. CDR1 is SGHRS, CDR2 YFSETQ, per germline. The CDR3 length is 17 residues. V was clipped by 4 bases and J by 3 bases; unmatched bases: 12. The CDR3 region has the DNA TGCGCCAGCAGCATCGAATTTAGCGGGGCTATCTACAATGAGCAGTTCTTC. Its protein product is CASSIEFSGAIYNEQFF.

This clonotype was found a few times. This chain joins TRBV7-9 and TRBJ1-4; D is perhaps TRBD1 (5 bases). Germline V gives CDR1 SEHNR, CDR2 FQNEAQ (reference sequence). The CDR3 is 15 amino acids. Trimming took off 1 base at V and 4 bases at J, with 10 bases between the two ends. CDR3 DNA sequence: TGTGCCAGCAGCTTAGAAGGGACTATTAATGAAAAACTGTTTTTT. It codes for CASSLEGTINEKLFF.

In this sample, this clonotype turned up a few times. The CDR3 bases are TGTGCCAGCAGCTTACGGTATAATGAAAAACTGTTTTTT. It yields the protein CASSLRYNEKLFF. The chain couples TRBV7-2 to TRBJ1-4, with no clear D. V lost 2 bases, J lost 4 bases, and 5 bases lay in between. From germline, CDR1 is SGHTA and CDR2 FQGNSA. This CDR3 is built from 13 residues.

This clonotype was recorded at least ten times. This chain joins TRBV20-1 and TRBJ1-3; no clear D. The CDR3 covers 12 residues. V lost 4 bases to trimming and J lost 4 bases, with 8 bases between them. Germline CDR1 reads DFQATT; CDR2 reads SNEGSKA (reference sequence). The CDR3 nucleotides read TGCAGTGCTAAGGCTACGGGAAACACCATATATTTT. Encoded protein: CSAKATGNTIYF.

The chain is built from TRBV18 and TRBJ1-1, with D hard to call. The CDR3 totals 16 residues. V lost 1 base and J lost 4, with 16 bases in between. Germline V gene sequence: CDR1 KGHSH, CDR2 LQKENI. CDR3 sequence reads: CASSPRYMEMGTEAFF. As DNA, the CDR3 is TGTGCCAGCTCACCACGTTATATGGAGATGGGCACTGAAGCTTTCTTT.

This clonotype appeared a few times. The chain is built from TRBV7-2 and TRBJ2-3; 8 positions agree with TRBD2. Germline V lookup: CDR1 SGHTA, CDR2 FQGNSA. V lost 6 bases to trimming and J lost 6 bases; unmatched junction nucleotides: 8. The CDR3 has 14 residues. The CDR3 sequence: CASRPGGAQDTQYF. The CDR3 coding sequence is TGTGCCAGCAGGCCCGGGGGGGCTCAGGATACGCAGTATTTT.